Below are 21 T cell receptor beta chains sequenced from a single sample in a study of early T cells in non-severe SARS-CoV-2 infection. Via MiXCR, TCRdb re-called the 5' RACE reads, giving one row per CDR3 protein. The sample lists approximately 75,000 distinct CDR3 sequences, 13% to 15% occurring once. This specimen consisted of whole blood, obtained at baseline. The receptor source for this set is an adult who was a healthcare worker with PCR-confirmed SARS-CoV-2 infection or an uninfected control (not recorded which).

This clonotype was seen a handful of times. The chain recombines TRBV20-1 with TRBJ2-7, with D maybe TRBD2 (6 bases). CDR3 size: 12 residues. The germline V gene encodes CDR1 DFQATT and CDR2 SNEGSKA (reference sequence). Trimming cost V 3 bases and J 7 bases, with 13 bases left between them. The DNA for the CDR3 is TGCAGTGCTAGGGGCGGGACGAGGGAGCAGTACTTC. Residues: CSARGGTREQYF.

This clonotype turned up a few times. The chain is built from TRBV27 and TRBJ1-2; D uncertain. Between the trimmed V and J ends, which lost 0 bases and 2 bases, there was a span of 10 bases. The V gene's germline CDR1 is MNHEY and CDR2 SMNVEV (reference sequence). The CDR3 runs to 15 residues. CDR3 sequence reads: CASSLSFRRNYGYTF. In nucleotides, the CDR3 is TGTGCCAGCAGTTTATCCTTCAGGAGGAACTATGGCTACACCTTC.

The table lists this clonotype with many counts. The rearrangement links TRBV12-3 or TRBV12-4 to TRBJ2-3; D gene uncertain. This CDR3 contains 13 residues. The V end lost 5 bases, the J end lost 3 bases, and 9 bases lay between the germline ends. CDR3 amino acids: CASSVLRTDTQYF. CDR3 sequence (DNA): TGTGCCAGCAGTGTCCTAAGAACAGATACGCAGTATTTT.

This clonotype was observed a handful of times. The V and J genes are TRBV20-1 and TRBJ2-7; 10 bases are shared with TRBD2. Germline CDR1 is DFQATT and CDR2 is SNEGSKA (reference sequence). J gave up 1 base and V 6 bases, and 12 bases lay outside the gene matches. The CDR3 is 16 residues long. As DNA, the CDR3 is TGCAGTGCCCATTCCGCGGGACTAGCGTCTTCCTACGAGCAGTACTTC. Its protein is CSAHSAGLASSYEQYF.

V usage is TRBV7-6 and J usage is TRBJ2-3, with 9 bases aligning to TRBD1. CDR3 size: 16 residues. Germline CDR1 is SGHVS and CDR2 is FNYEAQ. V shed 5 bases, J shed 2 bases, and the junction held 8 bases outside the gene matches. The CDR3 here is CASSPRTGDPTDTQYF. CDR3 sequence (DNA): TGTGCCAGCAGCCCGCGGACAGGGGACCCCACAGATACGCAGTATTTT.

The chain is built from TRBV21-1 and TRBJ2-7; the table's D call, TRBD1, was not checked against the DNA. TRBV21-1 is designated a pseudogene. The CDR3 covers 13 residues. In DNA form, the CDR3 reads TGTGCCAGCAACCGGACAGAACGCTACGAGCAGTACTTC. Protein sequence: CASNRTERYEQYF.

The DNA of the CDR3 is TGTGCCAGCTCACCTTTTTCCGGACTAGCAATCTACGAGCAGTACTTC. It encodes CASSPFSGLAIYEQYF. The rearrangement uses TRBV18 and TRBJ2-7; 8 nucleotides align to TRBD2. The CDR3 has 16 residues. Unmatched junction bases numbered 10, after V lost 3 bases and J lost 3 bases. Germline lookup yields CDR1 KGHSH and CDR2 LQKENI.

This clonotype was recorded many times. This rearrangement joins TRBV11-2 to TRBJ1-2; no definite D call. V was cut by 5 bases and J by 5 bases, with 12 bases left in between. Germline V gene sequence: CDR1 SGHAT, CDR2 FQNNGV. This CDR3 has 13 amino acids. Here the CDR3 DNA reads TGTGCCAGCAGCCCGTGGTCCCGATATGGCTACACCTTC. Its translation is CASSPWSRYGYTF.

This clonotype was counted only a few times. The gene calls are TRBV6-5 and TRBJ1-4; 7 nucleotides match TRBD1. Germline CDR1 is MNHEY and CDR2 is SVGAGI. The CDR3 is made up of 14 amino acids. With V trimmed by 5 bases and J by 4 bases, 4 bases remained unmatched. In DNA form, the CDR3 reads TGTGCCAGCAGTAAAGACAGGGTTAATGAAAAACTGTTTTTT. Protein product: CASSKDRVNEKLFF.

The V call is TRBV30, the J call TRBJ2-3; D is possibly TRBD2 (6 bases). Trimming left V 7 bases short and J 5 bases short, with 22 bases between. This CDR3 region has 15 residues. CDR1 and CDR2 (germline): GTSNPN, SVGIG (reference sequence). CDR3 DNA: TGTGCCTCCTTGGGACTTACCGAGGTGGGAGATACGCAGTATTTT. Residues: CASLGLTEVGDTQYF.

The V gene is TRBV10-3, the J gene TRBJ2-7; 7 nucleotides align to TRBD1. The ends lost 10 bases at V and 3 bases at J; junction bases unmatched: 9. This CDR3 is built from 13 residues. Germline CDR1 is ENHRY and CDR2 is SYGVKD. CDR3 sequence: CATRTGSNYEQYF. The CDR3 DNA follows: TGTGCCACACGGACAGGCAGTAACTACGAGCAGTACTTC.

The table lists this clonotype with a few counts. The chain couples TRBV21-1 to TRBJ1-1. TRBV21-1 is given as a pseudogene. The CDR3 length is 15 residues. CDR3 nucleotide sequence: TGTGCCAGCAGCACGTGGGAGAACTTAGACACTGAAGCTTTCTTT. Amino acids: CASSTWENLDTEAFF.

In its sample, this clonotype was seen many times. V and J are TRBV18 and TRBJ1-1; TRBD1 matches at 8 bases. This CDR3 is built from 16 residues. Germline CDR1 is KGHSH and CDR2 is LQKENI. With 0 bases clipped from V and 4 bases from J, the junction kept 7 bases outside the gene matches. DNA of the CDR3: TGTGCCAGCTCACCACCATCAGGGGGCAAGAGCACTGAAGCTTTCTTT. Translation: CASSPPSGGKSTEAFF.

This clonotype appeared a few times. This rearrangement joins TRBV28 to TRBJ2-1, with TRBD1 identical over 8 bases. This CDR3 has 14 residues. Germline V gives CDR1 MDHEN, CDR2 SYDVKM. The trim removed 3 bases at V and 6 bases at J, leaving 4 bases unmatched. CDR3 sequence: CASSFGQGRNEQFF. CDR3 nucleotides: TGTGCCAGCAGTTTCGGACAGGGTCGCAATGAGCAGTTCTTC.

V usage is TRBV5-1 and J usage is TRBJ2-2; no definite D call. Trimming left V 1 base short and J 2 bases short, with 6 bases between. Looked up from germline, CDR1 is SGHRS and CDR2 is YFSETQ. CDR3 length: 14 residues. CDR3 nucleotide sequence: TGCGCCAGCAGCTTGAGTCCAAACACCGGGGAGCTGTTTTTT. This translates into CASSLSPNTGELFF.

This clonotype came up a few times. This chain uses TRBV11-1 with TRBJ2-2, with D hard to call. The CDR3 is 13 amino acids. From germline, CDR1 is SGHAT and CDR2 FQDESV (reference sequence). V lost 3 bases, J lost 6 bases, and 8 bases lay in between. CDR3 region: CASSFWAPGELFF. The CDR3 DNA reads as TGTGCCAGCAGCTTTTGGGCTCCCGGGGAGCTGTTTTTT. The full variable domain, with the rest looked up from reference TRBV11-1 and TRBJ2-2, is EAEVAQSPRYKITEKSQAVAFWCDPISGHATLYWYRQILGQGPELLVQFQDESVVDDSQLPKDRFSAERLKGVDSTLKIQPAELGDSAMYLCASSFWAPGELFFGEGSRLTVL.

This clonotype turned up a few times. V gene TRBV30 combines with J gene TRBJ1-1, with a weak D call TRBD1 (6 bases). The CDR3 contains 16 residues. CDR1 is GTSNPN and CDR2 is SVGIG in the germline V gene (reference sequence). The V end was cut by 0 bases, the J end by 3 bases, with 17 bases between. The CDR3, as DNA: TGTGCCTGGAGTGTAAAAGGGGGGGCGCAGGACACTGAAGCTTTCTTT. It encodes CAWSVKGGAQDTEAFF.

V is TRBV29-1 and J is TRBJ2-7, with TRBD2 matching over 12 bases. Germline V gene data show CDR1 as SQVTM and CDR2 as ANQGSEA. This CDR3 comprises 16 residues. After removal of 3 bases from V and 2 bases from J, the junction contained 8 bases not matched to a gene. CDR3 sequence (DNA): TGCAGCGTTGAGGGACTAGCGGGCCTCCTAACCTACGAGCAGTACTTC. It is translated as CSVEGLAGLLTYEQYF.

This clonotype has only a few counts. The rearrangement uses TRBV29-1 and TRBJ2-7; perhaps TRBD1 as D (5 bases). Germline values: CDR1 SQVTM, CDR2 ANQGSEA. The ends were cut back, 7 bases at V and 2 bases at J, with 18 bases in the middle. The length of the CDR3 is 14 residues. In nucleotides, the CDR3 is TGCAGCGCCGTCGTCCGAGGCAGGGCCTACGAGCAGTACTTC. As protein: CSAVVRGRAYEQYF.

The chain uses TRBV24-1 and TRBJ2-2; 10 nucleotides line up with TRBD2. This CDR3 has 17 residues. J was trimmed by 5 bases and V by 4 bases; bases with no gene match: 9. Germline V CDR1 and CDR2: KGHDR, SFDVKD. CDR3 sequence reads: CATSDPKGAGGTGELFF. Here the CDR3 DNA reads TGTGCCACCAGTGACCCTAAGGGAGCGGGAGGGACCGGGGAGCTGTTTTTT.

This clonotype was counted a few times. The rearrangement uses TRBV5-1 and TRBJ2-1; the D gene is possibly TRBD2 (5 bases). Germline values: CDR1 SGHRS, CDR2 YFSETQ. This CDR3 region has 15 residues. V was clipped by 3 bases and J by 4 bases, with 14 bases between them. The CDR3 here is CASSWAPDFYNEQFF. The DNA of the CDR3 is TGCGCCAGCAGCTGGGCCCCGGACTTTTACAATGAGCAGTTCTTC.